The 29 T cell receptor beta chains below all came from one sample that was sequenced in a study of blood T cell repertoires in COVID-19. The table came from immunoSEQ multiplex PCR; TCRdb's copy has only in-frame clones and leaves some out. Of roughly 81,000 clones detected, around 82% appear once; the ten largest clones hold approximately 2.8%. The sample consisted of peripheral blood. The receptors shown here come from a woman of 80 years or more with COVID-19, enrolled during active disease.

In nucleotides, the CDR3 is TGTGCCAGCAGTTACCCCCGGGACTACCCGACCTACGAGCAGTACTTC. Amino acids: CASSYPRDYPTYEQYF. This chain joins TRBV6-6 and TRBJ2-7; the match to TRBD2 covers 7 bases. In germline, CDR1 is MNHNY, CDR2 SVGAGI (reference sequence). J was trimmed by 2 bases and V by 2 bases; bases with no gene match: 9. The CDR3 extends over 16 amino acids.

This chain links TRBV27 with TRBJ1-5; 7 nucleotides match TRBD1. The CDR3 has 14 amino acids. CDR1 is MNHEY, CDR2 SMNVEV, per germline (reference sequence). J gave up 4 bases and V 5 bases, and 5 bases lay outside the gene matches. CDR3 loop: CASSRQGSNQPQHF. CDR3 coding DNA: TGTGCCAGCAGTCGACAGGGATCGAATCAGCCCCAGCATTTT.

This clone has a handful of counts. This chain links TRBV20-1 with TRBJ2-5, with 8 bases lining up with TRBD2. CDR3 length: 14 residues. Germline-derived CDR1 and CDR2 are DFQATT and SNEGSKA (reference sequence). V trimming: 3 bases; J trimming: 5 bases; junction bases outside the gene matches: 8. The chain's CDR3 is CSASQLAAWETQYF. Written as DNA, the CDR3 is TGCAGTGCTAGTCAACTAGCGGCGTGGGAGACCCAGTACTTC.

The gene calls are TRBV7-3 and TRBJ2-1, with 11 bases aligning to TRBD2. The V segment lost 1 base and the J segment 3 bases; nucleotides outside the gene matches: 14. Germline CDR1 and CDR2: SGHTA and FQGTGA. This CDR3 has 20 residues. CDR3 coding DNA: TGTGCCAGCAGCTTAAAATCCGCGGCCGGGACTAGCGGAAACTACAATGAGCAGTTCTTC. Its protein is CASSLKSAAGTSGNYNEQFF.

The chain uses TRBV5-1 and TRBJ1-1; 7 positions agree with TRBD1. The CDR3 spans 14 residues. Germline CDR1 SGHRS, CDR2 YFSETQ. V lost 7 bases, J lost 3 bases, and 9 bases stayed unmatched. The CDR3 DNA follows: TGCGCCAGCGCTCAGGGGGTTGAGGACACTGAAGCTTTCTTT. Translating gives CASAQGVEDTEAFF.

This chain links TRBV30 with TRBJ2-2; 14 bases agree with TRBD2. Germline lookup yields CDR1 GTSNPN and CDR2 SVGIG (reference sequence). This CDR3 is 15 amino acids long. V gave up 2 bases and J gave up 6 bases; unmatched junction bases: 2. CDR3 region: CAWSRLAGGAGELFF. The CDR3 DNA sequence: TGTGCCTGGAGTAGACTAGCGGGAGGGGCCGGGGAGCTGTTTTTT.

The J gene is TRBJ2-1, the V gene TRBV24-1; 8 nucleotides agree with TRBD1. CDR3 length: 16 residues. V lost 3 bases, J lost 4 bases, and 7 bases stayed unmatched. The V gene's germline CDR1 is KGHDR and CDR2 SFDVKD. This chain's CDR3 is CATSDETGTGYNEQFF. CDR3 coding DNA: TGTGCCACCAGTGATGAGACCGGGACAGGTTACAATGAGCAGTTCTTC.

The rearrangement uses TRBV27 and TRBJ1-1, with a weak D call TRBD1 (5 bases). V lost 5 bases and J 8 bases, leaving 15 bases between the germline ends. Germline CDR1 MNHEY, CDR2 SMNVEV (reference sequence). This CDR3 is 13 amino acids long. CDR3: CASSPFSGGEAFF. The CDR3 coding sequence is TGTGCCAGCAGTCCTTTTTCTGGGGGGGAAGCTTTCTTT.

This chain uses TRBV18 with TRBJ2-7, with 11 nucleotides matching TRBD1. The germline V gene has CDR1 KGHSH and CDR2 LQKENI. The J segment lost 5 bases and the V segment lost 3 bases, leaving 9 bases of the junction unmatched. CDR3 size: 16 residues. The CDR3: CASSPPGQGAIHEQYF. CDR3 DNA: TGTGCCAGCTCACCCCCAGGACAGGGGGCAATCCACGAGCAGTACTTC.

This clone came up a few times. The rearrangement joins TRBV6-2 or TRBV6-3 to TRBJ2-1; 12 bases agree with TRBD2. Germline V gives CDR1 MNHEY, CDR2 SVGEGT. The junction had 8 bases not matched to a gene; V was cut back by 4 bases and J by 4 bases. This CDR3 has 17 residues. CDR3 bases: TGTGCCAGCAGTTCTAGGACTAGCGGGGAGCTTTACAATGAGCAGTTCTTC. Translating it yields CASSSRTSGELYNEQFF.

In its sample, this clone was seen a few times. The chain has TRBV10-1 and TRBJ1-3; 12 bases match TRBD1. V lost 4 bases to trimming and J lost 2 bases; unmatched junction nucleotides: 0. Germline values: CDR1 WNHNN, CDR2 SYGVQD (reference sequence). This CDR3 comprises 15 residues. As DNA, the CDR3 is TGCGCCAGCAGTGGGGACAGGGGGCCTGGAAACACCATATATTTT. This sequence encodes CASSGDRGPGNTIYF.

This chain links TRBV27 with TRBJ2-5; 7 bases line up with TRBD1. V gave up 4 bases and J gave up 5 bases; unmatched junction bases: 16. Germline CDR1 MNHEY, CDR2 SMNVEV (reference sequence). The CDR3 is made up of 17 amino acids. The CDR3 bases are TGTGCCAGCAGTTCCATTAGGGGGCAGGGGAGTAGGGAGACCCAGTACTTC. Translation gives CASSSIRGQGSRETQYF.

V gene TRBV6-6 combines with J gene TRBJ2-1; possibly TRBD2 for D (6 bases). This CDR3 region has 15 residues. The V and J ends lost 2 bases and 1 base respectively, with 9 bases between them. In germline, CDR1 is MNHNY, CDR2 SVGAGI (reference sequence). CDR3 region: CASSYAGSSYNEQFF. CDR3 DNA sequence: TGTGCCAGCAGTTACGCGGGGAGTTCCTACAATGAGCAGTTCTTC.

CDR3: CASRTENYGYTF. CDR3 in DNA: TGCGCCAGCAGGACGGAGAACTATGGCTACACCTTC. The chain joins TRBV10-2 to TRBJ1-2; D is unclear. V lost 6 bases, J lost 2 bases, and 7 bases lay in between. The CDR3 covers 12 residues. Germline V gives CDR1 WSHSY, CDR2 SAAADI.

This clone has a handful of counts. V gene TRBV7-9 combines with J gene TRBJ1-3; D may be TRBD1 (5 bases). V was shortened by 1 base and J by 0 bases, with 7 bases between the two germline ends. The CDR3 totals 15 residues. Looked up from germline, CDR1 is SEHNR and CDR2 is FQNEAQ (reference sequence). The DNA for the CDR3 is TGTGCCAGCAGCTTAGGGGGCAGCTCTGGAAACACCATATATTTT. This gives the protein CASSLGGSSGNTIYF.

This clone was seen once. V usage is TRBV30 and J usage is TRBJ2-5; 9 bases map to TRBD1. This CDR3 comprises 14 residues. The germline V gene has CDR1 GTSNPN and CDR2 SVGIG (reference sequence). With 2 bases clipped from V and 5 bases from J, the junction kept 6 bases outside the gene matches. The CDR3 protein is CAWSHGQGQETQYF. CDR3 nucleotides: TGTGCCTGGAGTCACGGACAGGGGCAGGAGACCCAGTACTTC.

The chain joins TRBV2 to TRBJ2-2, with 9 positions matching TRBD2. CDR3 length: 17 residues. Germline V gene data show CDR1 as SNHLY and CDR2 as FYNNEI. With 7 bases clipped from V and 6 bases from J, the junction kept 15 bases outside the gene matches. The CDR3 reads CASKGRAGGLRAGELFF. The CDR3 DNA is TGTGCCAGCAAGGGTCGAGCGGGAGGTCTAAGGGCCGGGGAGCTGTTTTTT.

The chain joins TRBV25-1 to TRBJ2-1; a weak D match, TRBD2 (5 bases). This CDR3 is 18 amino acids long. Germline V gene lookup returns CDR1 MGHDK and CDR2 SYGVNS. V was shortened by 5 bases and J by 1 base, with 21 bases between the two germline ends. The CDR3 sequence: CASSTPGPSRGSYNEQFF. In DNA form, the CDR3 reads TGTGCCAGCAGTACCCCGGGCCCTAGCCGTGGTTCCTACAATGAGCAGTTCTTC.

V is TRBV19 and J is TRBJ1-3; D is uncertain. Germline V gene sequence: CDR1 LNHDA, CDR2 SQIVND (reference sequence). V gave up 4 bases and J gave up 6 bases, with 10 bases separating them. The CDR3 spans 13 residues. CDR3 amino acids: CASSRGLENTIYF. The DNA for the CDR3 is TGTGCCAGTAGTAGAGGCCTTGAAAACACCATATATTTT.

CDR3 loop: CASSAYHRVFVSSPLHF. The CDR3 DNA reads as TGTGCCAGCAGTGCATACCACAGGGTTTTTGTTTCTTCACCCCTCCACTTT. The chain uses TRBV6-4 and TRBJ1-6; D possibly corresponds to TRBD1 (6 bases). The CDR3 has 17 residues. Germline V gives CDR1 MRHNA, CDR2 SNTAGT. Trimming removed 4 bases from V and 9 bases from J, with 22 bases in between.

The chain employs TRBV2 and TRBJ2-1; 7 bases match TRBD2. The germline V gene has CDR1 SNHLY and CDR2 FYNNEI. The J segment lost 6 bases and the V segment lost 6 bases, leaving 5 bases of the junction unmatched. The CDR3 consists of 13 residues. CDR3 sequence: CASRAGVSNEQFF. The CDR3 DNA is TGTGCCAGCAGGGCGGGAGTAAGCAATGAGCAGTTCTTC.

This sequence joins TRBV5-6 and TRBJ2-1; D unresolved. The germline CDR1 and CDR2 sequences are SGHDT and YYEEEE. The CDR3 loop spans 13 amino acids. The V end lost 0 bases, the J end lost 5 bases, and 6 bases lay between the germline ends. CDR3 residues: CASSLGAHNEQFF. The DNA of the CDR3 is TGTGCCAGCAGCTTGGGCGCCCACAATGAGCAGTTCTTC.

V and J are TRBV9 and TRBJ1-6; D remains ambiguous. The V gene lost 0 bases and the J gene lost 1 base, with 8 bases spanning the gap. The CDR3 is 16 amino acids. Germline assignment: CDR1 SGDLS and CDR2 YYNGEE. In DNA, the CDR3 is TGTGCCAGCAGCGTAGTCCCAGAATCCTATAATTCACCCCTCCACTTT. Protein sequence: CASSVVPESYNSPLHF.

The chain carries TRBV12-3 or TRBV12-4 and TRBJ2-7; tentatively, D is TRBD1 (6 bases). The CDR3 sequence is 12 residues long. Trimming cost V 5 bases and J 4 bases, with 9 bases left between them. Here the CDR3 reads CASSKDRYEQYF. CDR3 in DNA: TGTGCCAGCAGTAAAGACAGGTACGAGCAGTACTTC.

The table lists this clone with a count of one. The genes are TRBV5-5 and TRBJ2-2; 9 bases are a match to TRBD1. Germline CDR1 reads SGHKS; CDR2 reads YYEKEE (reference sequence). The CDR3 runs to 18 residues. V was clipped by 1 base and J by 4 bases; unmatched bases: 11. The CDR3 loop reads CASSLKAGQGRTTGELFF. DNA for the CDR3: TGTGCCAGCAGCTTGAAGGCGGGACAGGGTCGCACCACCGGGGAGCTGTTTTTT.

This chain joins TRBV2 and TRBJ2-3, with D tentatively TRBD2 (6 bases). This CDR3 spans 14 amino acids. The germline V gene encodes CDR1 SNHLY and CDR2 FYNNEI. Trimming stripped 5 bases from V and 0 bases from J, with 9 bases between. The CDR3, as DNA: TGTGCCAGCAGTAATAGCGGTAGCACAGATACGCAGTATTTT. It is translated as CASSNSGSTDTQYF. Drawing the rest from reference TRBV2 and TRBJ2-3, the complete variable domain is EPEVTQTPSHQVTQMGQEVILRCVPISNHLYFYWYRQILGQKVEFLVSFYNNEISEKSEIFDDQFSVERPDGSNFTLKIRSTKLEDSAMYFCASSNSGSTDTQYFGPGTRLTVL.

The gene calls are TRBV30 and TRBJ1-5; weak D call: TRBD1 (6 bases). V shed 4 bases and J shed 6 bases, with 16 bases lying between them. CDR3 length: 14 residues. The germline V gene encodes CDR1 GTSNPN and CDR2 SVGIG (reference sequence). Written as DNA, the CDR3 is TGTGCCTGGAAACAACAGAGGGGGGGTCAGCCCCAGCATTTT. It yields the protein CAWKQQRGGQPQHF.

The chain joins TRBV7-2 to TRBJ2-1; D perhaps matches TRBD2 (6 bases). V was cut by 3 bases and J by 2 bases, with 11 bases left in between. This CDR3 comprises 15 residues. Germline V gives CDR1 SGHTA, CDR2 FQGNSA. CDR3 sequence (DNA): TGTGCCAGCAGCTTGGGCGGGGTTACCTACAATGAGCAGTTCTTC. This codes for CASSLGGVTYNEQFF.

The table lists this clone with a few counts. V is TRBV7-2 and J is TRBJ1-5; the match to TRBD1 covers 7 bases. J was trimmed by 1 base and V by 7 bases; bases with no gene match: 7. The CDR3 has 15 residues. In germline, CDR1 is SGHTA, CDR2 FQGNSA. This chain's CDR3 is CASTLQGQSNQPQHF. CDR3 coding DNA: TGTGCCAGCACTCTACAGGGGCAAAGCAATCAGCCCCAGCATTTT.